These T cell receptor beta chains were read from a single sample in a study of blood T cell repertoires in COVID-19. Data came from immunoSEQ multiplex PCR; TCRdb stores just in-frame clones and leaves some out. The sample has about 300,000 clones, roughly 85% seen once. Input material: PBMCs or T cells enriched from blood (not recorded which). All receptors come from a woman between 50 and 59 years old who had recovered from COVID-19. Each CDR3 is given with its conserved first and last residue. Each record gives: CDR3 DNA, CDR3 protein, clone size, D gene, V gene, J gene. A D gene is named only where the DNA matches it firmly. The size entry is marked missing in some rows and otherwise reads once, few, many or a size class.

TGTGCCAGCTCACCAACCGGGACAGGGAGTCGCGAGCAGTACTTC	CASSPTGTGSREQYF	.	TRBD1	TRBV18	TRBJ2-7
TGCGCCAGCAGCTTAGCTCTGCAGGGAGGGAGTTATGCGGAGCAGTACTTC	CASSLALQGGSYAEQYF	once	TRBD2	TRBV5-1	TRBJ2-7
TGCGCCAGCAGCCCCTTGTCCGTAGGGGATAATTCACCCCTCCACTTT	CASSPLSVGDNSPLHF	.	.	TRBV5-1	TRBJ1-6
TGTGCCAGCTCACCGGGGCCTTCCTACGAGCAGTACTTC	CASSPGPSYEQYF	.	.	TRBV18	TRBJ2-7
TGTGCCAGCAGCTTAGAGTGGACAGCACAATTGAACACTGAAGCTTTCTTT	CASSLEWTAQLNTEAFF	.	.	TRBV11-2	TRBJ1-1
TGCAGCGTAACGGGGACTAGCGGGGGCCAAGAGACCCAGTACTTC	CSVTGTSGGQETQYF	.	TRBD2	TRBV29-1	TRBJ2-5
TGTGCCAGCAGCTTTGAAGAACAGGGTTATCGGACAGATACGCAGTATTTT	CASSFEEQGYRTDTQYF	.	.	TRBV11-2	TRBJ2-3
TGTGCCAGCAGCGCGCTTAGCGGGAGCAGAACAGATACGCAGTATTTT	CASSALSGSRTDTQYF	.	TRBD2	TRBV7-9	TRBJ2-3
TGTGCCAGTGGCCCCAGTAGCAATCAGCCCCAGCATTTT	CASGPSSNQPQHF	.	.	TRBV19	TRBJ1-5
TGCGCCAGCAGCTTACAAACTAGCGGGGGCACCAATGAGCAGTTCTTC	CASSLQTSGGTNEQFF	.	TRBD2	TRBV5-1	TRBJ2-1
TGTGCCATCAGTGGGGGACTCTCCACAGATACGCAGTATTTT	CAISGGLSTDTQYF	.	.	TRBV10-3	TRBJ2-3
TGTGCCAGCAGCCTCGGCGGGTTGAACACTGAAGCTTTCTTT	CASSLGGLNTEAFF	few	.	TRBV28	TRBJ1-1
TGCGCCAGCAGCTTGAGTGGGGGGGACGGCACTGAAGCTTTCTTT	CASSLSGGDGTEAFF	.	.	TRBV5-1	TRBJ1-1